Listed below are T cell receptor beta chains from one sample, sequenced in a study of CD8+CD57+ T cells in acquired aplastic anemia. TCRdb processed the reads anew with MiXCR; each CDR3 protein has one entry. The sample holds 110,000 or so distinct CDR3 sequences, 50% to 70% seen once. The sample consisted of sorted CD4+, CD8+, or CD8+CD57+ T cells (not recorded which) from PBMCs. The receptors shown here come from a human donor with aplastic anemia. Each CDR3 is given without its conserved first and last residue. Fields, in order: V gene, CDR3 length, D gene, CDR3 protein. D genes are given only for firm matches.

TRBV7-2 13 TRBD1 ASSLVGTGPYEQY
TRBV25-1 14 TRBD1 ASSAQGVRRNSPLH
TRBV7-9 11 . ASYRESSYEQY
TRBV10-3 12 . ALSGAGLQETQY
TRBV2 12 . ASSGTRGTYEQY
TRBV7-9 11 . ASSLMADSPLH
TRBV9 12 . ASSLTGTGNTIY
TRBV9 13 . ASSVERGEGNTIY
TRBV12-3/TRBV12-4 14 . ASSWGKGGGNSPLH
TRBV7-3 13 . ASSSGLGGRETQY
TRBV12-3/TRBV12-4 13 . ASSSRQWSSYEQY
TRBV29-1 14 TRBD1 SVEDRDRGSFYGYT
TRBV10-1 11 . ASSAGPLYEQY
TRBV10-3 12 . AISESRVNTEAF
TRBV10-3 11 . AISEPIFTEAF
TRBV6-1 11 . ASSPRMNTEAF
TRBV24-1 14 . ATSDGSRGREETQY
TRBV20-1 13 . SAQTRDISYNEQF
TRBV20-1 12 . SARDEWHEETQY
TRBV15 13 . ATSMGPTMSKPQH
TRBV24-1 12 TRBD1 ATSESGTGGEQY
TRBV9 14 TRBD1 ASSDGQASSGNTIY
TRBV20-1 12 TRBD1 SATYDRGPETQY
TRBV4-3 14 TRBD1 ASSQDQQGIPYKQY
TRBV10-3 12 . AIKGFGNTYEQY
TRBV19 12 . ASSNGGPGNTIY
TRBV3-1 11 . ASSQGLVNEQF
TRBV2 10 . ASGRGTTEAF
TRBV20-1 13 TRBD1 SALPGQGYNQPQH
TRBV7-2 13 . ASSFELGMGETQY